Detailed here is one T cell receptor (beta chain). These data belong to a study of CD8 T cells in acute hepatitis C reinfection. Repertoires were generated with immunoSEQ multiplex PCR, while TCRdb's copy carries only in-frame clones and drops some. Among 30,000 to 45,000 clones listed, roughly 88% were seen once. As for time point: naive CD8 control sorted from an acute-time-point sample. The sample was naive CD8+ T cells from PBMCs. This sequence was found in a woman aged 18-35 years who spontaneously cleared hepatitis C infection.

As DNA, the CDR3 is TGTGCCAGCAGCTTGTCCCCTAGCGGGAACTACGAGCAGTACTTC. It translates to CASSLSPSGNYEQYF. The chain carries TRBV5-6 and TRBJ2-7; TRBD2 matches 9 bases. There are 15 residues in the CDR3. The J segment lost 3 bases and the V segment lost 1 base, leaving 5 bases of the junction unmatched. The germline V gene has CDR1 SGHDT and CDR2 YYEEEE.